The TCR beta chain under discussion was sequenced for a study of T cells after yellow fever vaccination. In this sample, this clonotype turned up a few times. MiXCR was run by TCRdb on the 5' RACE reads, yielding one entry per CDR3 protein. The sample contains around 53,000 distinct CDR3 sequences, around 7% of which appear only once. Study-level results: One caveat is that FACS-sorted repertoires could contain abundant clonotypes contaminating from the bulk population.

Sequences were derived from CD8+ T cells not binding an NS4B(214-222) dextramer, sorted from PBMCs, sampled roughly 46 days after the first yellow fever vaccination. The TCR sequence derives from a young man who received the YFV17D yellow fever vaccine.

The CDR3 DNA sequence: TGTGCCAGCAGTGAATATAGGGGCGGACCCACAGATACGCAGTATTTT. This encodes CASSEYRGGPTDTQYF. The rearrangement joins TRBV25-1 to TRBJ2-3; TRBD1 is a possible D gene (5 bases). The CDR3 length is 16 residues. Germline CDR1 is MGHDK and CDR2 is SYGVNS. Trimming removed 0 bases at V and 2 bases at J, with 12 bases between.